A selection of T cell receptor beta chains follows, all from one sample in a study of T cell responses to AZD1222 COVID-19 vaccine. The table came from immunoSEQ multiplex PCR; TCRdb's copy has only in-frame clones and leaves some out. Of around 110,000 clones in the sample, roughly nine tenths were seen once. Sequencing was performed on peripheral blood, taken 28 days after the second AZD1222 dose. These receptors were taken from an adult who received the AZD1222 COVID-19 vaccine. Each CDR3 is given with its conserved first and last residue. A D gene is named only where the DNA matches it firmly. Clone size is stated in some rows and not others, as once, few, many or a class when expanded.

V	size	J	D	DNA	CDR3
TRBV5-6	NA	TRBJ1-2	NA	TGTGCCAGCAGCTCACCGGACGGTAATAACTATGGCTACACCTTC	CASSSPDGNNYGYTF
TRBV7-3	NA	TRBJ1-2	NA	TGTGCCAGCAGCCCAAGGGGAGGCGCAGGGTTCGACTATGGCTACACCTTC	CASSPRGGAGFDYGYTF
TRBV9	NA	TRBJ2-1	NA	TGTGCCAGCAGCGTGGGACGGGAACGAGATGAGCAGTTCTTC	CASSVGRERDEQFF
TRBV6-5	NA	TRBJ2-1	TRBD2	TGTGCCAGCATTAGCGGGAGCCTAAACAATGAGCAGTTCTTC	CASISGSLNNEQFF
TRBV10-2	NA	TRBJ2-1	NA	TGCGCCAGCAGTCCGCGTTTGGAGACCCGCCTAGGGTACAATGAGCAGTTCTTC	CASSPRLETRLGYNEQFF
TRBV7-2	NA	TRBJ2-3	NA	TGTGCCAGCAGCCTTATCAGCGTTCCTAGCACAGATACGCAGTATTTT	CASSLISVPSTDTQYF
TRBV19	NA	TRBJ2-7	NA	TGTGCCAGTAGTCCCATAGCGGAGTGGAACTCCTACGAGCAGTACTTC	CASSPIAEWNSYEQYF
TRBV7-6	NA	TRBJ2-1	NA	TGTGCCAGCAGCTTAGCGCAAGGTCGCTCTGGCAATGAGCAGTTCTTC	CASSLAQGRSGNEQFF
TRBV6-5	once	TRBJ1-1	NA	TGTGCCAGCAGTTCGAGCGGGCATACTGAAGCTTTCTTT	CASSSSGHTEAFF
TRBV9	NA	TRBJ2-1	NA	TGTGCCAGCAGTCCAGCAACTATCTCCTACAATGAGCAGTTCTTC	CASSPATISYNEQFF
TRBV12-5	NA	TRBJ1-2	TRBD1	TGTGCTAGTGGTTTGGGGACAGGGTTTAGTGGCTACACCTTC	CASGLGTGFSGYTF
TRBV30	NA	TRBJ2-7	NA	TGTGCCTGGAGTGTAGGGAGAGCCTACGAGCAGTACTTC	CAWSVGRAYEQYF
TRBV2	NA	TRBJ1-2	TRBD1	TGTGCCGAATCCCTGGCAGGGGGCCCTTCGTATGGCTACACCTTC	CAESLAGGPSYGYTF
TRBV7-3	NA	TRBJ2-3	TRBD1	TGTGCCAGCAGCTTCAGGACAGGGGGAACAGATACGCAGTATTTT	CASSFRTGGTDTQYF
TRBV28	NA	TRBJ2-7	NA	TGTGCCAGCGGGCAAACCTACGAGCAGTACTTC	CASGQTYEQYF
TRBV6-5	once	TRBJ2-1	TRBD2	TGTGCCAGCAGTTGGTCGGTAGCGGGAGGTAATGAGCAGTTCTTC	CASSWSVAGGNEQFF
TRBV19	few	TRBJ1-1	NA	TGTGCCAGTCAACCTCAACAGGGCGAAGCTTTCTTT	CASQPQQGEAFF
TRBV2	once	TRBJ2-7	NA	TGTGCCTCCCTGGGACTTTACTACGAGCAGTACTTC	CASLGLYYEQYF
TRBV5-8	NA	TRBJ2-5	NA	TGTGCCAGCAGCTTGGCCGGGTCGAAGGTGGGAGAGACCCAGTACTTC	CASSLAGSKVGETQYF
TRBV30	NA	TRBJ1-2	NA	TGTGCCTGGAGTGGGTTTGGTGACAGCCTTTCAGACACCTTC	CAWSGFGDSLSDTF
TRBV2	NA	TRBJ1-1	TRBD1	TGTGCCAGCAGTGAAGCAGGGGGCATGAACACTGAAGCTTTCTTT	CASSEAGGMNTEAFF
TRBV10-3	NA	TRBJ2-1	NA	TGTGCCATCCGCGAGCCTCGGGGCGGGAATGAGCAGTTCTTC	CAIREPRGGNEQFF
TRBV4-2	once	TRBJ1-4	TRBD1	TGTGCCAGCAGTTCAAGAGGTGGTCAGGGGGGTGAAAAACTGTTTTTT	CASSSRGGQGGEKLFF
TRBV2	NA	TRBJ1-6	NA	TGTGCCAGCAGTCGTGTATCAGGGGTTGATAATTCACCCCTCCACTTT	CASSRVSGVDNSPLHF
TRBV5-1	NA	TRBJ1-2	NA	TGCGCCAGCAGCTTGGGCATTAGGACAGATACTCGAGGCTACACCTTC	CASSLGIRTDTRGYTF
TRBV6-6	NA	TRBJ2-7	TRBD2	TGTGCCAGCACCCTTAGCGGGAGTCAGTACTTC	CASTLSGSQYF
TRBV3-1/TRBV3-2	NA	TRBJ1-6	TRBD1	TGTGCCAGCAGCCACACCGGAGGGGGCCCAAGTACCCTCCACTTT	CASSHTGGGPSTLHF
TRBV6-4	NA	TRBJ2-1	NA	TGTGCCAGCAGTGGAAGCTCTAGCTCCTACAATGAGCAGTTCTTC	CASSGSSSSYNEQFF
TRBV27	once	TRBJ2-7	TRBD2	TGTGCCAGCAGTCCCCGGACTAGCGGGGGGGTCTACGAGCAGTACTTC	CASSPRTSGGVYEQYF
TRBV3-1/TRBV3-2	NA	TRBJ2-5	NA	TGTGCCAGCAGCCAAGGGAGATACCGGGACACGGAGACCCAGTACTTC	CASSQGRYRDTETQYF
TRBV7-3	NA	TRBJ1-5	NA	TGTGCCAGGCTCCGCCGCGGGGCAGGAAATCAGCCCCAGCATTTT	CARLRRGAGNQPQHF
TRBV28	NA	TRBJ2-2	NA	TGTGCCAGCAGTTTGTTCGGAGGGACTCCCACCGGGGAGCTGTTTTTT	CASSLFGGTPTGELFF
TRBV19	NA	TRBJ1-5	NA	TGTGCCAGTAGTTTAAGACAGGTCAATCAGCCCCAGCATTTT	CASSLRQVNQPQHF
TRBV9	NA	TRBJ2-7	NA	TGTGCCAGCAGCGTAGGAGACGGGGTAACCTACGAGCAGTACTTC	CASSVGDGVTYEQYF
TRBV3-1/TRBV3-2	NA	TRBJ2-1	NA	TGTGCCAGCAGCCAAGGCACAGGCTTTCAGTTCTTC	CASSQGTGFQFF
TRBV24-1	NA	TRBJ2-1	NA	TGTGCCACCAGTGATTTGAGTAAGGATACAGGTGAGCAGTTCTTC	CATSDLSKDTGEQFF
TRBV5-1	NA	TRBJ2-7	NA	TGCGCCAGCAGCTCCGACTTGTTATACGAGCAGTACTTC	CASSSDLLYEQYF
TRBV18	NA	TRBJ2-2	NA	TGTGCCAGCTCAGCCTTTCGTGACACCGGGGAGCTGTTTTTT	CASSAFRDTGELFF
TRBV5-1	NA	TRBJ2-7	TRBD2	TGCGCCAGCAGCCTCAGAGGCGGGAGGGCCCACGAGCAGTACTTC	CASSLRGGRAHEQYF
TRBV5-1	NA	TRBJ2-2	NA	TGCGCCAGCAGCTCAAGGAGTAGAATGGGGAACACCGGGGAGCTGTTTTTT	CASSSRSRMGNTGELFF
TRBV28	NA	TRBJ1-5	NA	TGTGCCATCCTGCTAGGGGGGGGAAGCAATCAGCCCCAGCATTTT	CAILLGGGSNQPQHF
TRBV5-6	NA	TRBJ1-4	TRBD1	TGTGCCAGCAGCTTGATCAGTTTACAGGGGGCAGGCGAAAAACTGTTTTTT	CASSLISLQGAGEKLFF
TRBV27	once	TRBJ1-6	NA	TGTGCCAGCAGTTCCAGGGGCTCTTCACCCCTCCACTTT	CASSSRGSSPLHF
TRBV5-1	NA	TRBJ2-1	TRBD2	TGCGCCAGCACCCTAGCGGGAATCGGCAATGAGCAGTTCTTC	CASTLAGIGNEQFF
TRBV6-5	NA	TRBJ1-2	NA	TGTGCCAGCAAACAGGGACGAAGCGGCTACACCTTC	CASKQGRSGYTF
TRBV7-3	NA	TRBJ2-7	NA	TGTGCCAGCAGCTTAACCGGGCTAACCTACGAGCAGTACTTC	CASSLTGLTYEQYF
TRBV3-1/TRBV3-2	NA	TRBJ2-1	TRBD2	TGTGCCAGCAGCGCCCTAGCGGTACACAATGAGCAGTTCTTC	CASSALAVHNEQFF
TRBV19	NA	TRBJ1-5	TRBD1	TGTGCCAGTAGTCTGGGACAGGGGGGTCAGCCCCAGCATTTT	CASSLGQGGQPQHF